This TCR beta chain was observed in a study of blood T cell repertoires in COVID-19. The overall study: The study drew acute and convalescent COVID-19 samples from the United States, Italy and Spain. In each case, the material was cDNA or gDNA derived from T cells, B-cell-depleted T cells, or PBMCs.

The CDR3 totals 11 residues. V dropped 0 bases and J dropped 7 bases, with 4 bases sitting between them. Germline V lookup: CDR1 SGHNT, CDR2 YYREEE (reference sequence). Generated by immunoSEQ multiplex PCR, the TCRdb table keeps only in-frame clones and is missing some. The top ten clones hold about 13% of a sample with around 60,000 clones, 90% of them seen once. The clonotype comes from a man in his 60s with active COVID-19. The V gene is TRBV5-4, the J gene TRBJ1-1, with no clear D. Sequencing was done on a sample of peripheral blood. CDR3 DNA sequence: TGTGCCAGCAGCTTGGGAGATGAAGCTTTCTTT. Its protein product is CASSLGDEAFF.